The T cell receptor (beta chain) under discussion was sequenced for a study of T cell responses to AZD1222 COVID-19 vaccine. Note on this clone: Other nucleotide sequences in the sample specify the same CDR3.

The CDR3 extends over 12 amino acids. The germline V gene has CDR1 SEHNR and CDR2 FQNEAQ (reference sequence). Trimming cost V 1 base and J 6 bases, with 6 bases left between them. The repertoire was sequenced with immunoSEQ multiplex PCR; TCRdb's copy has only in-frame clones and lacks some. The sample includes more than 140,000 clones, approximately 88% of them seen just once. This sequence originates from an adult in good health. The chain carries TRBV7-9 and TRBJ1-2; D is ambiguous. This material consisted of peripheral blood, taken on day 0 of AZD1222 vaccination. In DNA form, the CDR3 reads TGTGCCAGCAGCTTAGGAGGGAATGGCTACACCTTC. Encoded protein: CASSLGGNGYTF.